The 12 T cell receptor beta chains listed next were all sequenced from one sample in a study of CD8 T cells in ankylosing spondylitis. TCRdb itself ran the 5' RACE reads through MiXCR, one entry per CDR3 protein. The sample contains some 38,000 distinct CDR3 sequences, 10% to 13% of which appear only once. Input material: blood, either unsorted or a sorted T cell fraction (not recorded which). These receptors were taken from a male donor with ankylosing spondylitis or in good health (not recorded which).

This clonotype was observed many times. This chain's CDR3 is CSALSNEQFF. The CDR3 coding sequence is TGCAGTGCCCTGTCCAATGAGCAGTTCTTC. The chain couples TRBV20-1 to TRBJ2-1, with D hard to call. The germline V and J ends were trimmed by 6 bases and 6 bases, with 6 bases remaining between them. This CDR3 spans 10 amino acids. Germline CDR1 DFQATT, CDR2 SNEGSKA (reference sequence).

At least ten counts were recorded for this clonotype. V gene TRBV5-4 combines with J gene TRBJ2-1; unclear D gene. Trimming removed 4 bases at V and 5 bases at J, with 10 bases between. Germline-derived CDR1 and CDR2 are SGHNT and YYREEE (reference sequence). The length of the CDR3 is 13 residues. The CDR3 DNA follows: TGTGCCAGCAGCCCACTATATAACAATGAGCAGTTCTTC. Translation gives CASSPLYNNEQFF. Combining the CDR3 with reference TRBV5-4 and TRBJ2-1 gives the whole variable domain ETGVTQSPTHLIKTRGQQVTLRCSSQSGHNTVSWYQQALGQGPQFIFQYYREEENGRGNFPPRFSGLQFPNYSSELNVNALELDDSALYLCASSPLYNNEQFFGPGTRLTVL.

This clonotype was counted many times. The chain is built from TRBV7-2 and TRBJ1-6; 7 bases line up with TRBD1. V lost 4 bases and J lost 8; bases outside the gene matches: 11. The CDR3 spans 16 residues. Germline V gives CDR1 SGHTA, CDR2 FQGNSA. The CDR3: CASSSGGAPQYSPLHF. CDR3 nucleotides: TGTGCCAGCAGCTCAGGGGGGGCGCCCCAATATTCACCCCTCCACTTT.

This clonotype was seen many times. V is TRBV20-1 and J is TRBJ2-1; D may be TRBD2 (6 bases). The CDR3 covers 15 residues. From germline, CDR1 is DFQATT and CDR2 SNEGSKA (reference sequence). The germline V and J ends were trimmed by 6 bases and 6 bases, with 21 bases remaining between them. The CDR3 region is CSATASATGPNEQFF. DNA of the CDR3: TGCAGTGCCACAGCTAGCGCCACCGGACCCAATGAGCAGTTCTTC.

Ten or more counts support this clonotype. A read error may produce the germline difference seen at one junction end. The chain carries TRBV20-1 and TRBJ2-7, with TRBD1 matching over 7 bases. CDR3 length equals 13 residues. Germline values: CDR1 DFQATT, CDR2 SNEGSKA (reference sequence). CDR3 bases: TGCAGTTCTAGGAGACAGGGTACCTACGAGCAGTACTTC. Encoded protein: CSSRRQGTYEQYF.

This clonotype was counted ten times or more. The J gene is TRBJ2-3, the V gene TRBV28; D possibly corresponds to TRBD1 (5 bases). Germline loops: CDR1 MDHEN, CDR2 SYDVKM. Trimming removed 2 bases at V and 1 base at J, with 10 bases between. The CDR3 contains 15 residues. The CDR3: CASSLGAMRTDTQYF. The CDR3 region has the DNA TGTGCCAGCAGTTTAGGGGCTATGCGCACAGATACGCAGTATTTT.

This clonotype was seen many times. This chain links TRBV12-3 or TRBV12-4 with TRBJ2-5; 7 positions match TRBD1. V was clipped by 6 bases and J by 4 bases; unmatched bases: 5. The CDR3 is 13 residues long. CDR3 protein: CASSATGPETQYF. The CDR3 nucleotides read TGTGCCAGCAGCGCGACAGGGCCAGAGACCCAGTACTTC.

This clonotype has a count of ten or more. V and J are TRBV7-6 and TRBJ2-5; 14 bases line up with TRBD2. Germline CDR1 SGHVS, CDR2 FNYEAQ. V shed 1 base and J 0 bases; nucleotides not matched to a gene: 16. The CDR3 loop spans 22 amino acids. The CDR3 nucleotides are TGTGCCAGCAGCTTAGATAAGGCCACCGGGACTAGCGGGGGTGGGTACCAAGAGACCCAGTACTTC. It yields the protein CASSLDKATGTSGGGYQETQYF.

This clonotype was counted ten times or more. The CDR3 is CASSLGHLEQFF. The CDR3 DNA reads as TGTGCCAGCAGCTTAGGGCACCTTGAGCAGTTCTTC. This chain links TRBV7-9 with TRBJ2-1; no clear D gene. The V and J ends lost 1 base and 9 bases respectively, with 7 bases between them. CDR3 size: 12 residues. The germline gives CDR1 SEHNR, CDR2 FQNEAQ (reference sequence).

In its sample, this clonotype is medium-sized. The chain carries TRBV6-1 and TRBJ2-2, with TRBD1 matching over 8 bases. Germline-derived CDR1 and CDR2 are MNHNS and SASEGT. V lost 6 bases and J lost 4; bases outside the gene matches: 10. The CDR3 runs to 16 residues. CDR3 DNA sequence: TGTGCCAGCAGAACCACCAGACAGGGGATCACCGGGGAGCTGTTTTTT. It codes for CASRTTRQGITGELFF.

The J gene is TRBJ2-7, the V gene TRBV23-1, with D possibly matching TRBD2 (5 bases). TRBV23-1 counts as an open reading frame of uncertain function. CDR3 size: 16 residues. V gave up 3 bases and J gave up 0 bases, with 15 bases separating them. CDR3: CASSQEVPRISYEQYF. The CDR3 DNA reads as TGCGCCAGCAGTCAGGAGGTTCCTCGTATCTCCTACGAGCAGTACTTC.

Ten or more counts support this clonotype. The chain recombines TRBV10-3 with TRBJ1-2; 11 bases are shared with TRBD1. This CDR3 region has 16 residues. CDR1 and CDR2 from the germline V gene are ENHRY and SYGVKD. J lost 4 bases, V lost 6 bases, and 10 bases had no gene match. The CDR3 here is CAISADRGQLSYGYTF. The CDR3 nucleotides are TGTGCCATCAGCGCGGACAGGGGGCAGTTGAGCTATGGCTACACCTTC.